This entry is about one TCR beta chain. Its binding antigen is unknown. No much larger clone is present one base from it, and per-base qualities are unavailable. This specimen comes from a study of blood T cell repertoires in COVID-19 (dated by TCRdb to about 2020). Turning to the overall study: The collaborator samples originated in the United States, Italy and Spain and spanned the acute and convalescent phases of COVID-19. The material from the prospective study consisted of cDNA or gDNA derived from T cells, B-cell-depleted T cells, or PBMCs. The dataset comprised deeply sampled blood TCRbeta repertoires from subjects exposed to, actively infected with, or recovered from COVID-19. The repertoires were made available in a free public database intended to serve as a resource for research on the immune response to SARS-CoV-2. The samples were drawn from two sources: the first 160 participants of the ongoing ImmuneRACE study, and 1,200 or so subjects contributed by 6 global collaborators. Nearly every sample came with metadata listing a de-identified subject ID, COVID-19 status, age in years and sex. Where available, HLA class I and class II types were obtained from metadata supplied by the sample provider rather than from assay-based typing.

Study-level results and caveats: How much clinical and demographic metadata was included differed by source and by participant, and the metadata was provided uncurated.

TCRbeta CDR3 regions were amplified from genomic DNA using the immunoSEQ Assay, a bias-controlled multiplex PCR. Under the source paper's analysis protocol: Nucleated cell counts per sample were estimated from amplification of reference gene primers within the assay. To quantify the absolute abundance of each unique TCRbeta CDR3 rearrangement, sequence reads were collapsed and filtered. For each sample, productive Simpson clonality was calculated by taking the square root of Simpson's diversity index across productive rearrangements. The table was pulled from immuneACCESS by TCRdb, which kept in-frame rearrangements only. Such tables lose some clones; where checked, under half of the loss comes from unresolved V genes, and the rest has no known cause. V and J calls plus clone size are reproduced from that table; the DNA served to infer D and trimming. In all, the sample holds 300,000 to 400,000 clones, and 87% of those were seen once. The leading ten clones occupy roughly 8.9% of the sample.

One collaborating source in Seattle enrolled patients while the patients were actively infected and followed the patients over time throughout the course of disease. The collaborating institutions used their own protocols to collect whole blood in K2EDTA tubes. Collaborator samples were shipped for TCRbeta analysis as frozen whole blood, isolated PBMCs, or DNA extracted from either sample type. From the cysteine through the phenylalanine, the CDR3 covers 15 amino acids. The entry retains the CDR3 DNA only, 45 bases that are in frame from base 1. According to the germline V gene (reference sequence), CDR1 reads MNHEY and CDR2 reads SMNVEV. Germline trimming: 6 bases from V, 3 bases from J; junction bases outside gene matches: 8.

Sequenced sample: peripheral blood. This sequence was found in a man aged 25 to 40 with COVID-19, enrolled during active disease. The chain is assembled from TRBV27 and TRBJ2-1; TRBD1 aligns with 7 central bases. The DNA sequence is TGTGCCAGCAGAATGGGACAGTCAGACTACAATGAGCAGTTCTTC. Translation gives CASRMGQSDYNEQFF.